This T cell receptor (beta chain) is from a study of T cell changes during pregnancy in multiple sclerosis. This CDR3 contains 17 residues. The ends lost 4 bases at V and 2 bases at J; junction bases unmatched: 7. Germline V gene sequence: CDR1 SGHDN, CDR2 FVKESK. The assay was immunoSEQ multiplex PCR, and TCRdb's table has in-frame clones only and misses some. Found here are tens of thousands of clones, 80% to 95% of them singletons; the top ten hold approximately 0.9%. The TCR originated in a female donor with multiple sclerosis, enrolled in a pregnancy study. The J gene is TRBJ2-7, the V gene TRBV14, with 14 bases identical to TRBD2. The specimen was peripheral blood, collected before pregnancy. Written as DNA, the CDR3 is TGTGCCAGCAGCCGGATGGGACTAGCGGGAGTAGCCTACGAGCAGTACTTC. Residues: CASSRMGLAGVAYEQYF.